This is a list of T cell receptor beta chains from one sample in a study of cytomegalovirus exposure and HLA in healthy donors. Profiled with immunoSEQ multiplex PCR; TCRdb holds only in-frame clones, not every one. Of 200,000 to 300,000 clones listed, approximately 84% are singletons. The sequenced sample was PBMCs. The receptors derive from a woman in her forties in good health and CMV-seropositive. Both conserved end residues are part of each CDR3. D genes are given only for firm matches. Some rows mark clone size as missing; the rest say once, few, many or name a class of expanded clone.

clone size	V gene	J gene	D gene	CDR3 DNA	CDR3 protein
.	TRBV7-7	TRBJ2-2	.	TGTGCCAGCAGCGGGCGGAACACCGGGGAGCTGTTTTTT	CASSGRNTGELFF
few	TRBV4-3	TRBJ2-3	TRBD2	TGCGCCAGCAGCCAAGGACTAGCGGGGCGCACAGATACGCAGTATTTT	CASSQGLAGRTDTQYF
.	TRBV5-1	TRBJ2-7	.	TGCGCCAGCAGCCCTCCCTCCTACGAGCAGTACTTC	CASSPPSYEQYF
.	TRBV6-6	TRBJ2-7	.	TGTGCCAGCAGTGGAGGAGCCTACGAGCAGTACTTC	CASSGGAYEQYF
.	TRBV11-3	TRBJ2-3	TRBD2	TGTGCCAGCAGCAAGGGGACTAGCGGGACCCCAGATACGCAGTATTTT	CASSKGTSGTPDTQYF
.	TRBV15	TRBJ2-1	TRBD2	TGTGCCACCAGCAGAGATAAGTTTAGCGGGGCCTACAATGAGCAGTTCTTC	CATSRDKFSGAYNEQFF
.	TRBV5-6	TRBJ2-5	TRBD1	TGTGCCAGCAACGAGGGACAGGGGTTCGGAGAGACCCAGTACTTC	CASNEGQGFGETQYF
once	TRBV7-6	TRBJ1-6	TRBD1	TGTGCCAGCAGCAGGACAGGGAATTCACCCCTCCACTTT	CASSRTGNSPLHF
.	TRBV5-6	TRBJ2-7	TRBD2	TGTGCCAGCAGCGCAACCGGGACTAGCCCCTTAAGAAGCCACGAGCAGTACTTC	CASSATGTSPLRSHEQYF
.	TRBV28	TRBJ2-1	.	TGTGCCAGCAGTTCCCTGGGAGAACTAAGCTCCTACAATGAGCAGTTCTTC	CASSSLGELSSYNEQFF
.	TRBV18	TRBJ1-2	TRBD1	TGTGCCAGCTCAGCGGACAGGGCCTCCTATGGCTACACCTTC	CASSADRASYGYTF
once	TRBV6-1	TRBJ2-7	TRBD2	TGTGCCAGCAGTGTATTAGCGGGAGGCCTCTCCTACGAGCAGTACTTC	CASSVLAGGLSYEQYF
.	TRBV19	TRBJ2-1	TRBD2	TGTGCCAGTAGTATATACCGTGGGCTAGCGGGAGTCGGGAATGAGCAGTTCTTC	CASSIYRGLAGVGNEQFF
.	TRBV6-1	TRBJ2-7	TRBD1	TGTGCCAGCAGTGAACAGAGGGGCCGAGGGGGCCGATACGAGCAGTACTTC	CASSEQRGRGGRYEQYF
.	TRBV11-3	TRBJ1-1	.	TGTGCCAGCAGCTCAGATTCGGCTGAAGCTTTCTTT	CASSSDSAEAFF
.	TRBV5-1	TRBJ2-1	.	TGCGCCAGCAGCTTGATCGACCAGGGGTTTTACAATGAGCAGTTCTTC	CASSLIDQGFYNEQFF
.	TRBV30	TRBJ2-3	TRBD2	TGTGCCTGGAGTGTAGGAGGACTAGCGGGGATGGATACGCAGTATTTT	CAWSVGGLAGMDTQYF
.	TRBV7-3	TRBJ1-1	TRBD1	TGTGCCAGCAGCCCGGCGACAGGGAGAACTGAAGCTTTCTTT	CASSPATGRTEAFF
.	TRBV11-1	TRBJ1-1	.	TGTGCCAGCAGTTCCCAGGGTTCGAACACTGAAGCTTTCTTT	CASSSQGSNTEAFF
.	TRBV11-3	TRBJ2-1	TRBD2	TGTGCCAGCACCCTAAGCGGGGACAATGAGCAGTTCTTC	CASTLSGDNEQFF
few	TRBV14	TRBJ1-4	.	TGTGCCAGCAGCCAAGATTGGCTGCCGAATGAAAAACTGTTTTTT	CASSQDWLPNEKLFF
.	TRBV28	TRBJ2-7	.	TGTGCCAGCAGTCCCCTAGGTTCGGACGGGGACTACGAGCAGTACTTC	CASSPLGSDGDYEQYF
many	TRBV6-4	TRBJ2-2	.	TGTGCCAGCAGTGAGAGTAGCGGAGAGACCGGGGAGCTGTTTTTT	CASSESSGETGELFF
once	TRBV13	TRBJ1-1	TRBD1	TGTGCCAGCAGCTTCGCAGGGGGCGCAAACACTGAAGCTTTCTTT	CASSFAGGANTEAFF
.	TRBV7-9	TRBJ2-7	TRBD1	TGTGCCAGCAGGACAGGGTATGGCTACGAGCAGTACTTC	CASRTGYGYEQYF
.	TRBV29-1	TRBJ1-1	TRBD1	TGCAGCGTTGATGGGACAGAAATAACTGAAGCTTTCTTT	CSVDGTEITEAFF
.	TRBV6-5	TRBJ2-1	TRBD2	TGTGCCAGCAGCAAAGCGGGGAGCTCCTACAATGAGCAGTTCTTC	CASSKAGSSYNEQFF
.	TRBV4-3	TRBJ1-2	TRBD1	TGCGCCAGCAGCCAAGGCAGGGACAGGGCCAACTATGGCTACACCTTC	CASSQGRDRANYGYTF
.	TRBV27	TRBJ2-1	TRBD1	TGTGCCAGCAGTCGAGGGACAGCTTACAATGAGCAGTTCTTC	CASSRGTAYNEQFF
.	TRBV10-3	TRBJ2-1	TRBD2	TGTGCCACACTACTGGGAGGCGGGAGTAGCGAGCAGTTCTTC	CATLLGGGSSEQFF
.	TRBV5-1	TRBJ1-1	TRBD1	TGCGCCAGCAGCTTTTTCTCTTACAGGGGGCAGGGAACTGAAGCTTTCTTT	CASSFFSYRGQGTEAFF
once	TRBV28	TRBJ1-5	.	TGTGCCAGCAGTTTATCATCCCAGGGCAGCAATCAGCCCCAGCATTTT	CASSLSSQGSNQPQHF
.	TRBV30	TRBJ1-2	TRBD1	TGTGCCTGGAGGATAAGGACAGGGTCCACCTTC	CAWRIRTGSTF
.	TRBV5-8	TRBJ1-2	TRBD1	TGTGCCAGCAGCTTGGACAGGGGCTGGGGAGGCTACACCTTC	CASSLDRGWGGYTF
.	TRBV6-1	TRBJ2-1	TRBD1	TGTGCCAGCAAAAGACAGGGGAGGATCAATGAGCAGTTCTTC	CASKRQGRINEQFF
.	TRBV30	TRBJ2-5	.	TGTGCCTGGAGTTTGGTGAGCGACCTCCAAGAGACCCAGTACTTC	CAWSLVSDLQETQYF
.	TRBV19	TRBJ1-4	.	TGTGCCAGTAGTATTACAGGCCTCAATGAAAAACTGTTTTTT	CASSITGLNEKLFF
once	TRBV6-5	TRBJ2-7	TRBD2	TGTGCCAGCAGTTACGGACTAGCGGGGTCCTACGAGCAGTACTTC	CASSYGLAGSYEQYF
.	TRBV7-9	TRBJ2-2	TRBD2	TGTTCCAGCAGCCCGGGACTAGCGGCGAACACCGGGGAGCTGTTTTTT	CSSSPGLAANTGELFF
few	TRBV10-3	TRBJ2-3	.	TGTGCCATCAGAGACCTAGCAAACGCAGATACGCAGTATTTT	CAIRDLANADTQYF
.	TRBV2	TRBJ1-5	TRBD1	TGTGCCAGCAGCCTCCGGGACAGGGGCACTCAGCCCCAGCATTTT	CASSLRDRGTQPQHF
.	TRBV7-6	TRBJ2-7	TRBD1	TGTGCCAGCAGCAGATATTCGGGACAGGCCGCCTACGAGCAGTACTTC	CASSRYSGQAAYEQYF
.	TRBV7-9	TRBJ1-5	.	TGTGCCAGCAGCTCTATAAGCAATCAGCCCCAGCATTTT	CASSSISNQPQHF
.	TRBV4-3	TRBJ2-1	TRBD2	TGCGCCAGCAGCCTCGGGGCTAGCGGACGGAATGAGCAGTTCTTC	CASSLGASGRNEQFF
.	TRBV12-5	TRBJ2-7	TRBD1	TGTGCTAGTGGTAGGGACAGGGCCGAGCAGTACTTC	CASGRDRAEQYF